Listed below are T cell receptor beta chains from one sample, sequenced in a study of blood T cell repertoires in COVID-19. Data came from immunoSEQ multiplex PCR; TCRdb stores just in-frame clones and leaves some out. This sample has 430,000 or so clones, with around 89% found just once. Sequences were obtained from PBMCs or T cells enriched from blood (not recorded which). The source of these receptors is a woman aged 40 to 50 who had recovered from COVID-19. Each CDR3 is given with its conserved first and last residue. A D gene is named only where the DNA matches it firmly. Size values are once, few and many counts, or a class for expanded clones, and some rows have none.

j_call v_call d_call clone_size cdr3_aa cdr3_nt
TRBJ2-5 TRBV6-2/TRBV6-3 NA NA CASSYLVSGAQYF TGTGCCAGCAGTTACCTTGTCTCCGGGGCCCAGTACTTC
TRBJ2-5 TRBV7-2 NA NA CASSLDSKGRETQYF TGTGCCAGCAGCTTAGATTCAAAGGGGCGGGAGACCCAGTACTTC
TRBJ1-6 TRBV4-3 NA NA CASSQDSNSPLHF TGCGCCAGCAGCCAAGACAGTAATTCACCCCTCCACTTT
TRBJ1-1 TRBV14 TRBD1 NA CASSQSTGEAFF TGTGCCAGCAGTCAATCGACAGGGGAAGCTTTCTTT
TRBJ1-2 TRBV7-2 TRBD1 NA CASSVNTGQVSGYTF TGTGCCAGCAGCGTGAATACGGGACAGGTGTCTGGCTACACCTTC
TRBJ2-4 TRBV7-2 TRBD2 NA CASSLAGAGVAKNIQYF TGTGCCAGCAGCTTAGCTGGGGCGGGAGTAGCCAAAAACATTCAGTACTTC
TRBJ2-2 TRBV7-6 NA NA CASSPIGTPSNTGELFF TGTGCCAGCAGCCCTATAGGGACACCCTCGAACACCGGGGAGCTGTTTTTT
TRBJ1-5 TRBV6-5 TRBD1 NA CASSPDRGVQPQHF TGTGCCAGCAGTCCGGACAGGGGGGTCCAGCCCCAGCATTTT
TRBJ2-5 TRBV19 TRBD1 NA CASTDRGGETQYF TGTGCCAGTACGGACAGGGGAGGAGAGACCCAGTACTTC
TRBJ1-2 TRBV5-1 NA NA CATSPGVYGYTF TGCGCCACCTCACCGGGGGTCTATGGCTACACCTTC
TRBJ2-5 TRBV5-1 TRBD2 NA CASRLAELQETQYF TGCGCCAGCAGACTAGCGGAACTACAAGAGACCCAGTACTTC
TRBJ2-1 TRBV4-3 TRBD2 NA CASSQEWASGSYEQFF TGCGCCAGCAGCCAAGAATGGGCTAGCGGGAGTTATGAGCAGTTCTTC
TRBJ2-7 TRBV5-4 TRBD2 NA CASSRANPSGSYEQYF TGTGCCAGCAGCCGAGCTAACCCTAGCGGGAGCTACGAGCAGTACTTC
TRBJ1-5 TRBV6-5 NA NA CASSYGQSHSNQPQHF TGTGCCAGCAGTTACGGACAGAGCCATAGCAATCAGCCCCAGCATTTT
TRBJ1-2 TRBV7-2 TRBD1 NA CASSLGDRGRGYTF TGTGCCAGCAGCTTAGGGGACAGGGGGCGAGGCTACACCTTC
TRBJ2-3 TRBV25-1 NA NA CSREADTQYF TGTTCACGCGAGGCAGATACGCAGTATTTT
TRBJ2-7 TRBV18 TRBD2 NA CASSPRGSVAGKYEQYF TGTGCCAGCTCACCTAGGGGGTCGGTAGCGGGAAAATACGAGCAGTACTTC
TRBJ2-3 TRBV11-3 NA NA CASSLTGWSTDTQYF TGTGCCAGCAGCTTAACCGGGTGGAGCACAGATACGCAGTATTTT
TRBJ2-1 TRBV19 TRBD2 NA CASSISGSVYEQFF TGTGCCAGTAGTATAAGCGGGAGTGTCTATGAGCAGTTCTTC
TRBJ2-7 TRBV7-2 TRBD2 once CASSSGTSVDEQYF TGTGCCAGCAGCTCCGGGACTAGCGTCGACGAGCAGTACTTC
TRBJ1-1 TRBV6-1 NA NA CASSEDGETEAFF TGTGCCAGCAGTGAAGACGGGGAGACTGAAGCTTTCTTT
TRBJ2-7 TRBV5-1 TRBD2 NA CASSSHTGLGRSEQYF TGCGCCAGCAGTAGCCATACGGGACTAGGCAGGAGCGAGCAGTACTTC
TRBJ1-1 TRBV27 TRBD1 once CASSFGEQGTNTEAFF TGTGCCAGCAGTTTTGGCGAACAGGGGACAAACACTGAAGCTTTCTTT
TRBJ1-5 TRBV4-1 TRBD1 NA CASSQDLMTGQPQHF TGCGCCAGCAGCCAAGATCTGATGACAGGGCAGCCCCAGCATTTT
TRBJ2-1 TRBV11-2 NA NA CASSQERGNEQFF TGTGCCAGCAGCCAAGAAAGGGGCAATGAGCAGTTCTTC
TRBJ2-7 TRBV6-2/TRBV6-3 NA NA CASSYEGVPYEQYF TGTGCCAGCAGTTACGAGGGGGTGCCCTACGAGCAGTACTTC
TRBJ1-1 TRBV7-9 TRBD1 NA CASTMDRVSPEAFF TGTGCCAGCACCATGGACAGGGTGAGTCCTGAAGCTTTCTTT
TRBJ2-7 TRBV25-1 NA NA CASSEFEGGWGEQYF TGTGCCAGCAGTGAATTTGAGGGAGGTTGGGGCGAGCAGTACTTC
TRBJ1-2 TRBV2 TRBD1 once CASITTGNYGYTF TGTGCCAGCATCACGACAGGGAACTATGGCTACACCTTC
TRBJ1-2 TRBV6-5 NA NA CASSLLSGLDGYTF TGTGCCAGCAGCTTACTTTCAGGGTTGGATGGCTACACCTTC
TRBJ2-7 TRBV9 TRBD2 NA CASSVGLAGVGYYEQYF TGTGCCAGCAGCGTGGGGCTAGCGGGAGTGGGATACTACGAGCAGTACTTC
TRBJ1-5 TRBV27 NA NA CASSLGAGAGNQPQHF TGTGCCAGCAGTTTAGGAGCGGGGGCCGGCAATCAGCCCCAGCATTTT
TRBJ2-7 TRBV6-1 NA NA CASSESGPSYEQYF TGTGCCAGCAGTGAAAGTGGGCCAAGCTACGAGCAGTACTTC
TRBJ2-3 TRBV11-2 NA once CASSFGGNSDTQYF TGTGCCAGCAGCTTCGGCGGGAACTCAGATACGCAGTATTTT
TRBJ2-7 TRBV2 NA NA CASSENREMSYEQYF TGTGCCAGCAGTGAAAACCGGGAGATGTCCTACGAGCAGTACTTC
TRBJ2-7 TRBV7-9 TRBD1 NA CASSTRTGVSVYLAEQYF TGTGCCAGCAGCACACGGACAGGGGTCAGCGTATACCTCGCCGAGCAGTACTTC
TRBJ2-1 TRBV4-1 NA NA CASSQNSFYNEQFF TGCGCCAGCAGCCAGAACAGCTTCTACAATGAGCAGTTCTTC